The 14 T cell receptor beta chains in this list originate from one sample, sequenced in a study of T-cell reconstitution after alpha-beta-depleted transplantation in children. TCRbeta library preparation incorporated unique molecular identifiers. TCRdb re-called the PCR reads through MiXCR, storing one row per CDR3 protein. The table lists approximately 520,000 distinct CDR3 sequences, roughly an eighth of them singletons, with 11% to 15% in the top ten. The sample here was PBMCs, mostly from graft donor cells, taken 180 days after TCRalphabeta/CD19-depleted stem cell transplant. Receptor source: a female patient aged 2 to 10 who had a stem cell transplant for aplastic anemia, so the T cells may come from the graft donor.

The chain uses TRBV7-8 and TRBJ2-5; no reliable D call. The CDR3 sequence is 11 residues long. The V end lost 6 bases, the J end lost 7 bases, and 9 bases lay between the germline ends. Germline V gene lookup returns CDR1 SGHVS and CDR2 FQNEAQ. CDR3 sequence (DNA): TGTGCCAGCAGGGGTGGTGGGACCCAGTACTTC. Its translation is CASRGGGTQYF.

This clonotype was seen more than once but under ten times. The V gene is TRBV29-1, the J gene TRBJ2-6, with D possibly being TRBD1 (6 bases). The CDR3 is made up of 19 amino acids. Trimming cost V 2 bases and J 2 bases, with 22 bases left between them. From germline, CDR1 is SQVTM and CDR2 ANQGSEA. The DNA of the CDR3 is TGCAGCGTTGAATTAGGGACACTTTATCCCAGAACTGGGGCCAACGTCCTGACTTTC. This gives the protein CSVELGTLYPRTGANVLTF.

This clonotype was recorded a few times. This chain joins TRBV12-3 or TRBV12-4 and TRBJ2-7; 7 nucleotides match TRBD1. J lost 5 bases, V lost 6 bases, and 10 bases had no gene match. The CDR3 totals 14 residues. The CDR3 here is CASSLGAQGDEQYV. The CDR3 nucleotides read TGTGCCAGCAGCCTTGGCGCCCAGGGGGACGAGCAGTACGTC.

This clonotype was counted between two and nine times. This rearrangement joins TRBV14 to TRBJ2-2, with 9 bases fitting TRBD1. Germline trimming cut 5 bases from V and 5 bases from J; bases unmatched to any gene: 6. There are 15 residues in the CDR3. Per germline, CDR1 SGHDN and CDR2 FVKESK. Here the CDR3 reads CASSWRTGVTGELFF. Written as DNA, the CDR3 is TGTGCCAGCAGCTGGCGGACAGGGGTGACCGGGGAGCTGTTTTTT.

The gene calls are TRBV29-1 and TRBJ1-1; D ambiguous. V lost 7 bases and J 4 bases, leaving 10 bases between the germline ends. Germline V gene data show CDR1 as SQVTM and CDR2 as ANQGSEA. This CDR3 contains 11 residues. The CDR3 reads CSDNGSTEAFF. CDR3 DNA sequence: TGCAGCGATAATGGCAGCACTGAAGCTTTCTTT.

The chain combines TRBV4-3 with TRBJ2-1; TRBD2 aligns across 12 bases. Germline V gene data show CDR1 as LGHNA and CDR2 as YSLEER. With 3 bases clipped from V and 5 bases from J, the junction kept 8 bases outside the gene matches. CDR3 length: 17 residues. CDR3 DNA: TGCGCCAGCAGCCACTCGACTAGCGGGAGCGGTCACAATGAGCAGTTCTTC. Amino acid sequence: CASSHSTSGSGHNEQFF.

To note about this clonotype: A clone one base away is much larger, so this may be a read error. This chain uses TRBV27 with TRBJ2-7; TRBD2 matches at 13 bases. The trim removed 5 bases at V and 5 bases at J, leaving 3 bases unmatched. The CDR3 contains 14 residues. CDR1 MNHEY and CDR2 SMNVEV come from the germline V gene (reference sequence). The CDR3 loop reads CASSRLAGGDEQYF. CDR3 coding DNA: TGTGCCAGCAGTCGACTAGCGGGAGGCGACGAGCAGTACTTC.

This clonotype was counted between two and nine times. CDR3 loop: CASSDKDRGRHEQFF. CDR3 in DNA: TGTGCCAGCAGCGACAAAGACAGGGGGCGGCATGAGCAGTTCTTC. This chain joins TRBV7-3 and TRBJ2-1; 10 bases are a match to TRBD1. The CDR3 runs 15 residues. The V segment lost 5 bases and the J segment 8 bases; nucleotides outside the gene matches: 9. From germline, CDR1 is SGHTA and CDR2 FQGTGA.

This clonotype was observed a few times. The gene calls are TRBV29-1 and TRBJ1-2, with 7 bases identical to TRBD1. The germline gives CDR1 SQVTM, CDR2 ANQGSEA. The CDR3 has 15 amino acids. J was trimmed by 2 bases and V by 0 bases; bases with no gene match: 6. The CDR3 nucleotides read TGCAGCGTTGAAGACAGACGACAGGGAAACTATGGCTACACCTTC. Amino acids: CSVEDRRQGNYGYTF.

This clonotype was picked up many times. The chain links TRBV25-1 to TRBJ2-1; 8 bases match TRBD2. Trimming removed 5 bases from V and 9 bases from J; junction bases left unmatched: 18. In germline, CDR1 is MGHDK, CDR2 SYGVNS. The CDR3 runs to 17 residues. The CDR3 loop reads CASSSLPSGFKAGEQFF. The CDR3 DNA reads as TGTGCCAGCAGTAGTCTGCCTAGCGGGTTTAAGGCGGGTGAGCAGTTCTTC.

The V and J genes are TRBV12-3 or TRBV12-4 and TRBJ1-4; TRBD1 matches at 8 bases. The CDR3 has 15 amino acids. Losses at the gene ends were 6 bases for V and 4 bases for J; bases not matched to a gene: 7. The CDR3 protein is CASSPGGADNEKLFF. Written as DNA, the CDR3 is TGTGCCAGCAGCCCAGGGGGCGCGGATAATGAAAAACTGTTTTTT.

CDR3 protein: CSVEVTGSWEAFF. CDR3 coding DNA: TGCAGCGTTGAGGTGACAGGGAGCTGGGAAGCTTTCTTT. The genes are TRBV29-1 and TRBJ1-1; 7 bases map to TRBD1. V shed 3 bases and J 8 bases; nucleotides not matched to a gene: 9. The V gene's germline CDR1 is SQVTM and CDR2 ANQGSEA. The CDR3 runs to 13 residues. Combining the CDR3 with reference TRBV29-1 and TRBJ1-1 gives the whole variable domain SAVISQKPSRDICQRGTSLTIQCQVDSQVTMMFWYRQQPGQSLTLIATANQGSEATYESGFVIDKFPISRPNLTFSTLTVSNMSPEDSSIYLCSVEVTGSWEAFFGQGTRLTVV.

This clonotype was seen only a few times. The V call is TRBV6-2 or TRBV6-3, the J call TRBJ2-1; possibly TRBD1 for D (6 bases). Germline assignment: CDR1 MNHEY and CDR2 SVGEGT. V lost 4 bases and J 2 bases, leaving 15 bases between the germline ends. There are 16 residues in the CDR3. CDR3: CASSSLQGSAYNEQFF. CDR3 DNA sequence: TGTGCCAGCAGTTCCCTACAGGGTAGCGCCTACAATGAGCAGTTCTTC.

Ten or more counts support this clonotype. The rearrangement joins TRBV6-5 to TRBJ2-3; D might be TRBD1 (6 bases). CDR1 is MNHEY and CDR2 is SVGAGI in the germline V gene. V lost 4 bases, J lost 1 base, and 15 bases lay in between. The CDR3 totals 16 residues. The CDR3 sequence: CASSSWTVWGTDTQYF. CDR3 DNA: TGTGCCAGCAGTTCGTGGACAGTGTGGGGCACAGATACGCAGTATTTT.